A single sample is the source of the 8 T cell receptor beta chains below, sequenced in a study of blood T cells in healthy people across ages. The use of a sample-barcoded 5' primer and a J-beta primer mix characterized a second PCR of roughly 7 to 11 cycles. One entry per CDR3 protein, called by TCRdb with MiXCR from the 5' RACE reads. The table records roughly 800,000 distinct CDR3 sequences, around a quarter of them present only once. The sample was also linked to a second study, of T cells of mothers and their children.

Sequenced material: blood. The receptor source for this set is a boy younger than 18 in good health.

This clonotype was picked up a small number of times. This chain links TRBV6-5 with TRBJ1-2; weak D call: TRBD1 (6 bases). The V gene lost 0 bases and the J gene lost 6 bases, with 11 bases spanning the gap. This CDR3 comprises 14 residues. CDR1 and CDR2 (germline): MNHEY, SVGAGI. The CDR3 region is CASSYSRGGHGYTF. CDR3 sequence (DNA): TGTGCCAGCAGTTACTCCCGAGGGGGGCATGGCTACACCTTC.

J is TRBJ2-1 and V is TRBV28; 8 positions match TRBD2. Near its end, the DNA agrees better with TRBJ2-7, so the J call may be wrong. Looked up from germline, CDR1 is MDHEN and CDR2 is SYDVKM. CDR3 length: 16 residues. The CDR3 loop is CASSNPQTSGANEQYF. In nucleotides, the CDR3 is TGTGCCAGCAGCAACCCCCAAACTAGCGGAGCTAACGAGCAGTACTTC.

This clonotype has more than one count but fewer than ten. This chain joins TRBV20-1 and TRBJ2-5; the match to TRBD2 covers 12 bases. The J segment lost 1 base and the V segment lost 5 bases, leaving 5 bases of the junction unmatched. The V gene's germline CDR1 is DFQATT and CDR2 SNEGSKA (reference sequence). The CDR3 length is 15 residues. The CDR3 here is CSALTSGGFQETQYF. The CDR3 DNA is TGCAGTGCTCTGACTAGCGGGGGATTCCAAGAGACCCAGTACTTC.

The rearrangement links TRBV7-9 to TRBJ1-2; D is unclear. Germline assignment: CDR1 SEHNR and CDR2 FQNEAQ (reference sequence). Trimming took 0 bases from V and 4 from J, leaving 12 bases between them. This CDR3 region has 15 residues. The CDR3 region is CASSLAPGPGYGYTF. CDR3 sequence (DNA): TGTGCCAGCAGCTTAGCGCCAGGTCCAGGCTATGGCTACACCTTC.

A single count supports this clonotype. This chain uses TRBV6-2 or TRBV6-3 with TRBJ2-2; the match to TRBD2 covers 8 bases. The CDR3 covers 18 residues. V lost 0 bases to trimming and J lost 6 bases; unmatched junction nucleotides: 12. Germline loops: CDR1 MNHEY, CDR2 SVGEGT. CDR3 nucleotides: TGTGCCAGCAGTTACTCGACTATTAGGGAGCGGGAGTCCGGGGAGCTGTTTTTT. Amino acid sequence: CASSYSTIRERESGELFF.

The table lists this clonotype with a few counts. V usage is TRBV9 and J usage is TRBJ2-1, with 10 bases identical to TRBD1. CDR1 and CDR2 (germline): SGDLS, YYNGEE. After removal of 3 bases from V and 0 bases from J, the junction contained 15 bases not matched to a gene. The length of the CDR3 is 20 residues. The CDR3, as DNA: TGTGCCAGCAGCGCCTCCGGGACAGGGGCCTTTTTAAGCTCCTACAATGAGCAGTTCTTC. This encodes CASSASGTGAFLSSYNEQFF.

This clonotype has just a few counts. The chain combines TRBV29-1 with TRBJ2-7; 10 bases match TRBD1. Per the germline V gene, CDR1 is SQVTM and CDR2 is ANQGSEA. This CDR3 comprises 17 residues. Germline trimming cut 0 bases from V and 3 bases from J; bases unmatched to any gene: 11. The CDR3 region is CSVEDRRGRTGGYEQYF. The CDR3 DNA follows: TGCAGCGTTGAAGATCGGCGGGGACGGACAGGGGGCTACGAGCAGTACTTC.

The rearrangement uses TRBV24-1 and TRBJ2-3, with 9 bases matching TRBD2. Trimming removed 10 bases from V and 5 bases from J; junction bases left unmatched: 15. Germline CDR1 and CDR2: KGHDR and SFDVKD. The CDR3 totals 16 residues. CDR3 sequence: CATSFSGGHEGDTQYF. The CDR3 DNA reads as TGTGCCACGTCATTTAGCGGGGGACACGAGGGAGATACGCAGTATTTT.